These 14 T cell receptor beta chains originate from one sample sequenced in a study of T cell responses to AZD1222 COVID-19 vaccine. The table came from immunoSEQ multiplex PCR; TCRdb's copy has only in-frame clones and leaves some out. The repertoire holds 70,000 to 85,000 clones, with about 83% as singletons. This specimen was peripheral blood, taken 28 days after the second AZD1222 dose. The receptors stem from an adult who received the AZD1222 COVID-19 vaccine.

This chain uses TRBV5-1 with TRBJ2-3; TRBD2 matches 13 bases. V dropped 3 bases and J dropped 4; count of bases not matched to a gene: 5. CDR1 and CDR2 (germline): SGHRS, YFSETQ. The CDR3 sequence is 16 residues long. The CDR3, as DNA: TGCGCCAGCAGCTCACTAGCGGGAGGGGGGTCAGATACGCAGTATTTT. Protein product: CASSSLAGGGSDTQYF. Variable domain in full (rest from reference TRBV5-1 and TRBJ2-3): KAGVTQTPRYLIKTRGQQVTLSCSPISGHRSVSWYQQTPGQGLQFLFEYFSETQRNKGNFPGRFSGRQFSNSRSEMNVSTLELGDSALYLCASSSLAGGGSDTQYFGPGTRLTVL.

The V and J genes are TRBV7-3 and TRBJ2-7, with D possibly matching TRBD2 (5 bases). Germline assignment: CDR1 SGHTA and CDR2 FQGTGA. The CDR3 is 14 amino acids. V lost 0 bases and J lost 4, with 10 bases in between. The CDR3 region is CASSLTPERYEQYF. The CDR3 coding sequence is TGTGCCAGCAGCTTAACGCCTGAGCGGTACGAGCAGTACTTC. Together with reference TRBV7-3 and TRBJ2-7, the CDR3 gives the full variable domain: GAGVSQTPSNKVTEKGKYVELRCDPISGHTALYWYRQSLGQGPEFLIYFQGTGAADDSGLPNDRFFAVRPEGSVSTLKIQRTERGDSAVYLCASSLTPERYEQYFGPGTRLTVT.

A few counts support this clone. This chain uses TRBV12-3 or TRBV12-4 with TRBJ2-1; D is tentatively TRBD1 or TRBD2 (6 bases each). V shed 4 bases and J shed 6 bases, with 10 bases lying between them. The CDR3 consists of 13 residues. The chain's CDR3 is CASSSGAGNEQFF. CDR3 coding DNA: TGTGCCAGCAGTTCGGGGGCGGGCAATGAGCAGTTCTTC.

CDR3 coding DNA: TGCAGTGCTAGTGTCCCTAACTACGAGCAGTACTTC. It encodes CSASVPNYEQYF. The chain employs TRBV20-1 and TRBJ2-7; no clear D. CDR1 is DFQATT, CDR2 SNEGSKA, per germline (reference sequence). Trimming removed 3 bases at V and 3 bases at J, with 9 bases between. This CDR3 comprises 12 residues.

The chain joins TRBV7-2 to TRBJ1-5, with D tentatively TRBD1 (5 bases). There are 15 residues in the CDR3. The V and J ends lost 5 bases and 1 base respectively, with 12 bases between them. Germline CDR1 SGHTA, CDR2 FQGNSA. This chain's CDR3 is CASSLGQGSNQPQHF. For the CDR3, the DNA is TGTGCCAGCAGCCTGGGGCAGGGAAGCAATCAGCCCCAGCATTTT. The variable domain in full, completed from reference TRBV7-2 and TRBJ1-5, reads GAGVSQSPSNKVTEKGKDVELRCDPISGHTALYWYRQSLGQGLEFLIYFQGNSAPDKSGLPSDRFSAERTGGSVSTLTIQRTQQEDSAVYLCASSLGQGSNQPQHFGDGTRLSIL.

The chain employs TRBV4-1 and TRBJ1-6; tentative D call: TRBD1 (6 bases). The germline V gene has CDR1 MGHRA and CDR2 YSYEKL. The ends were cut back, 3 bases at V and 9 bases at J, with 9 bases in the middle. This CDR3 contains 13 residues. As DNA, the CDR3 is TGCGCCAGCAGCCAGGGGGGGCGTTCACCCCTCCACTTT. Amino acid sequence: CASSQGGRSPLHF.

The chain has TRBV28 and TRBJ2-7; 7 positions match TRBD2. The CDR3 sequence is 15 residues long. Trimming at V came to 4 bases and at J to 0 bases, leaving 6 bases not matched to a gene. Germline V gene data show CDR1 as MDHEN and CDR2 as SYDVKM. The CDR3, as DNA: TGTGCCAGCAGTTACGCGGGAGTGAACTCCTACGAGCAGTACTTC. Protein sequence: CASSYAGVNSYEQYF.

The chain joins TRBV20-1 to TRBJ2-5; no clear D. Germline V gene data show CDR1 as DFQATT and CDR2 as SNEGSKA (reference sequence). The CDR3 has 12 amino acids. V was shortened by 3 bases and J by 0 bases, with 5 bases between the two germline ends. CDR3 protein: CSASAYQETQYF. CDR3 nucleotides: TGCAGTGCTAGTGCCTACCAAGAGACCCAGTACTTC.

This clone was picked up one time. The J gene is TRBJ2-3, the V gene TRBV7-2; TRBD2 matches 14 bases. The junction had 8 bases not matched to a gene; V was cut back by 5 bases and J by 7 bases. CDR1 SGHTA and CDR2 FQGNSA come from the germline V gene. The CDR3 contains 16 residues. In DNA, the CDR3 is TGTGCCAGCAGCCCGGGACTAGCGGGAGTCGGAAATACGCAGTATTTT. It encodes CASSPGLAGVGNTQYF.

This chain connects TRBV19 to TRBJ1-1, with D possibly matching TRBD1 (6 bases). The CDR3 consists of 13 residues. V lost 4 bases, J lost 2 bases, and 8 bases lay in between. The germline gives CDR1 LNHDA, CDR2 SQIVND (reference sequence). The CDR3 protein is CASSRGHNTEAFF. For the CDR3, the DNA is TGTGCCAGTAGTAGGGGACACAACACTGAAGCTTTCTTT.

The rearrangement uses TRBV3-1 (or the pseudogene TRBV3-2) and TRBJ1-4, with D possibly being TRBD1 (6 bases). Per germline, CDR1 LGHDT and CDR2 YNNKEL (reference sequence). CDR3 length equals 15 residues. V lost 1 base and J lost 2, with 8 bases in between. CDR3 amino acids: CASSQAGQTNEKLFF. The CDR3 DNA reads TGTGCCAGCAGCCAAGCTGGACAGACTAATGAAAAACTGTTTTTT.

This chain joins TRBV15 and TRBJ1-1; TRBD1 matches 9 bases. J was trimmed by 1 base and V by 3 bases; bases with no gene match: 6. The CDR3 covers 16 residues. Germline V gene data show CDR1 as LNHNV and CDR2 as YYDKDF (reference sequence). CDR3: CATSRGQGIGNTEAFF. The CDR3 bases are TGTGCCACCAGCAGGGGACAGGGAATCGGGAACACTGAAGCTTTCTTT.

This clone was counted a single time. The V gene is TRBV7-2, the J gene TRBJ1-1; 7 bases line up with TRBD1. CDR1 is SGHTA and CDR2 is FQGNSA in the germline V gene. The CDR3 length is 18 residues. V lost 4 bases to trimming and J lost 0 bases; unmatched junction nucleotides: 14. The CDR3 region has the DNA TGTGCCAGCAGCTCTGGCGGGCCTGGACAGGTACTGAACACTGAAGCTTTCTTT. It is translated as CASSSGGPGQVLNTEAFF.

The chain has TRBV9 and TRBJ2-3; 8 positions match TRBD2. The CDR3 runs to 15 residues. The V segment lost 3 bases and the J segment 0 bases; nucleotides outside the gene matches: 3. The germline CDR1 and CDR2 sequences are SGDLS and YYNGEE. CDR3 sequence: CASSAASGSTDTQYF. In DNA, the CDR3 is TGTGCCAGCAGCGCGGCTAGCGGGAGCACAGATACGCAGTATTTT.